The T cell receptor beta chain under discussion was sequenced for a study of T cell responses to AZD1222 COVID-19 vaccine. Study in general: Analyses pooled second doses at about 4 or about 12 weeks. Findings and limits, study-wide: Recipients of AZD1222 seropositive at baseline numbered only five or six.

Assay: immunoSEQ multiplex PCR; the TCRdb copy retains only in-frame clones and omits some. The sample includes about 100,000 clones, 86% of them seen just once. The V gene end was trimmed by 0 bases and the J gene end by 6 bases; junction bases not matched to a gene: 8. CDR1 KGHDR and CDR2 SFDVKD come from the germline V gene. The length of the CDR3 is 17 residues. With regard to this clone: What it binds is unknown.

The chain combines TRBV24-1 with TRBJ2-1; 9 bases agree with TRBD1. The clonotype was recovered from an adult in good health. Specimen: peripheral blood, collected on day 0 of AZD1222 vaccination. CDR3 residues: CATSDLEGQGPSNEQFF. CDR3 nucleotides: TGTGCCACCAGTGATTTGGAGGGACAGGGACCATCCAATGAGCAGTTCTTC.